The present T cell receptor beta chain was sequenced within a study of T-cell memory formation after mild COVID-19. Concerning this clonotype itself: The antigen is undetermined.

CDR1 is ENHRY, CDR2 SYGVKD, per germline. V was pared by 4 bases and J by 3 bases, with 9 bases between. This CDR3 has 13 residues. TCRdb called the 5' RACE reads again in MiXCR, with one record for every CDR3 protein. Of 150,000 to 200,000 distinct CDR3 sequences in the sample, roughly 10% were seen once. Study findings and constraints: Detection of some responders pre-infection suggested pre-existing cross-reactive memory T cells participated.

This TCR derives from a man between 18 and 35 years old who had mild COVID-19 (a few samples of this study predate the infection). Cell type and time point are not known. The V call is TRBV10-3, the J call TRBJ2-5; D remains unclear. Material for sequencing was PBMCs or a T cell subset sorted from them (not recorded which). The CDR3 bases are TGTGCCATCAGTGGGCAGGTCAAAGAGACCCAGTACTTC. Translating it yields CAISGQVKETQYF.